Listed here is a single T cell receptor (beta chain). Its specificity is unknown. Sequencing used immunoSEQ multiplex PCR; TCRdb keeps in-frame clones, though not all of them. Of 25,000 to 30,000 clones in the sample, approximately 65% were seen once. This entry belongs to a study of vaccination effects on CD4 cells after COVID-19. CD4+ T cells were isolated after less than 13 days of culture. This specimen consisted of CD4+ T cells from PBMCs cultured without peptide, obtained before COVID-19 vaccination. This TCR was recovered from a human donor who received a COVID-19 vaccine.

CDR3 coding DNA: TGTGCCAGCAGCTTTTTCCTGCTGAGCTCCTACAATGAGCAGTTCTTC. Protein sequence: CASSFFLLSSYNEQFF. The chain has TRBV11-2 and TRBJ2-1; D uncertain. The ends were cut back, 3 bases at V and 0 bases at J, with 12 bases in the middle. There are 16 residues in the CDR3. CDR1 SGHAT and CDR2 FQNNGV come from the germline V gene.